This TCR beta chain was captured in a study of CD8 T cells in ankylosing spondylitis. General study findings and limits: Disease-linked clones were CD8+ and relatively rare in peripheral blood.

Germline loops: CDR1 SGHTA, CDR2 FQGTGA. J was trimmed by 2 bases and V by 5 bases; bases with no gene match: 9. The CDR3 runs 17 residues. This clonotype was observed at least ten times. No antigen is known for it. One entry per CDR3 protein results from TCRdb running MiXCR on the 5' RACE reads. The table has 35,000 to 50,000 distinct CDR3 sequences, less than 4% seen once. This receptor was taken from a male donor with ankylosing spondylitis or in good health (not recorded which). The chain couples TRBV7-3 to TRBJ2-7; TRBD2 matches 13 bases. Sequencing used blood, either unsorted or a sorted T cell fraction (not recorded which). The CDR3 DNA sequence: TGTGCCAGCAGCCCCGATCGGACTAGCGGGAGCCCCTACGAGCAGTACGTC. It encodes CASSPDRTSGSPYEQYV.